This T cell receptor (beta chain) emerged from a study of T-cell reconstitution after alpha-beta-depleted transplantation in children. The sample holds many counts of this clonotype. Its antigen is undetermined. Using unique molecular identifiers, the investigators prepared the TCRbeta library. TCRdb called the PCR reads again in MiXCR, with one record for every CDR3 protein. The sample contains approximately 430,000 distinct CDR3 sequences, roughly 16% of which appear only once. Overall study results and limits: Several hundred expanded graft clones reportedly supplied alpha-beta T cells about two months after transplant. It was surviving recipient T cells and thymic progenitors that gave some patients high TCRbeta diversity at day 60. After one year, T-cell counts and TCRbeta diversity mostly came from new T cells.

Trimming cost V 6 bases and J 4 bases, with 7 bases left between them. CDR3 length: 12 residues. From germline, CDR1 is MNHEY and CDR2 SVGAGI. This TCR derives from a boy in the first two years of life who had a stem cell transplant for Wiskott-Aldrich syndrome, so the T cells may come from the graft donor. The V call is TRBV6-5, the J call TRBJ2-1; D not resolved. Specimen: PBMCs, mostly from graft donor cells, collected 360 days after TCRalphabeta/CD19-depleted stem cell transplant. CDR3 protein: CASSAGYNEQFF. The CDR3 DNA reads as TGTGCCAGCAGCGCCGGGTACAATGAGCAGTTCTTC.